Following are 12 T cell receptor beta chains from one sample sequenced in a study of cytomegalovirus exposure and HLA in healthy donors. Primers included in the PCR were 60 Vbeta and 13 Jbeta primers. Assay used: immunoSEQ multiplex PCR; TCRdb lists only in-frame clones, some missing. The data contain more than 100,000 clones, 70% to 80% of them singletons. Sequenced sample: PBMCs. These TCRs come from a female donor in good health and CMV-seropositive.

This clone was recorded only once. The CDR3 reads CASSSPGNYGYTF. CDR3 nucleotide sequence: TGTGCCAGCAGCTCCCCAGGGAACTATGGCTACACCTTC. The chain couples TRBV5-4 to TRBJ1-2; D is perhaps TRBD1 (5 bases). Germline V gives CDR1 SGHNT, CDR2 YYREEE (reference sequence). V lost 3 bases to trimming and J lost 2 bases, with 8 bases between them. This CDR3 has 13 amino acids.

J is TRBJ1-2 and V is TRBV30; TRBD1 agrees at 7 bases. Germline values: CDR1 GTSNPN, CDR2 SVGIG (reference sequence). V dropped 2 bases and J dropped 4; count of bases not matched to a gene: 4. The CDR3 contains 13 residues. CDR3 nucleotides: TGTGCCTGGAGTCCTCAGGGGGGCTATGGCTACACCTTC. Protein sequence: CAWSPQGGYGYTF.

The CDR3 region has the DNA TGTGCCAGCAGCCCACAAGCGTCTGGAAACACCATATATTTT. It is translated as CASSPQASGNTIYF. The chain is built from TRBV7-9 and TRBJ1-3; D gene ambiguous. The CDR3 sequence is 14 residues long. Trimming removed 5 bases at V and 1 base at J, with 9 bases between. CDR1 is SEHNR and CDR2 is FQNEAQ in the germline V gene (reference sequence).

The CDR3 here is CASSLGAANTEAFF. CDR3 DNA: TGTGCCAGCAGCTTAGGGGCGGCGAACACTGAAGCTTTCTTT. The chain recombines TRBV7-3 with TRBJ1-1; tentative D call: TRBD1 (5 bases). Looked up from germline, CDR1 is SGHTA and CDR2 is FQGTGA. The CDR3 contains 14 residues. V was pared by 2 bases and J by 1 base, with 8 bases between. Looking up the rest from reference TRBV7-3 and TRBJ1-1 gives the full variable domain: GAGVSQTPSNKVTEKGKYVELRCDPISGHTALYWYRQSLGQGPEFLIYFQGTGAADDSGLPNDRFFAVRPEGSVSTLKIQRTERGDSAVYLCASSLGAANTEAFFGQGTRLTVV.

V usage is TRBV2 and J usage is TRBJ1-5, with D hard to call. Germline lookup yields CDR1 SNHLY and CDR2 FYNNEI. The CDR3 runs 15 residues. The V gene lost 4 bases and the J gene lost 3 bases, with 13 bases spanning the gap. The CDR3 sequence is CASSALSGLNQPQHF. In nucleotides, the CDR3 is TGTGCCAGCAGTGCTCTATCAGGACTCAATCAGCCCCAGCATTTT.

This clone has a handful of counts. In DNA, the CDR3 is TGCAGCGTTGTGGGGGGAGGATTGAACTATGGCTACACCTTC. It is translated as CSVVGGGLNYGYTF. The V and J genes are TRBV29-1 and TRBJ1-2, with a weak D call TRBD1 (5 bases). Germline V gives CDR1 SQVTM, CDR2 ANQGSEA. This CDR3 contains 14 residues. Between the trimmed V and J ends, which lost 4 bases and 2 bases, there was a span of 14 bases.

The CDR3 protein is CASRGSAGANVLTF. CDR3 in DNA: TGTGCCAGCAGGGGGAGTGCTGGGGCCAACGTCCTGACTTTC. The chain recombines TRBV6-5 with TRBJ2-6; maybe TRBD2 (5 bases). Germline V CDR1 and CDR2: MNHEY, SVGAGI. Between the trimmed V and J ends, which lost 6 bases and 2 bases, there was a span of 8 bases. The CDR3 runs 14 residues.

The CDR3 DNA follows: TGCAGCGTTGGCCCACTAGCGGGGGGGCGGGAGACCCAGTACTTC. It codes for CSVGPLAGGRETQYF. V usage is TRBV29-1 and J usage is TRBJ2-5, with 13 bases matching TRBD2. Germline-derived CDR1 and CDR2 are SQVTM and ANQGSEA. This CDR3 has 15 amino acids. The V and J ends lost 4 bases and 5 bases, in that order; junction bases with no gene match: 7. The full variable domain, completed using reference TRBV29-1 and TRBJ2-5, is SAVISQKPSRDICQRGTSLTIQCQVDSQVTMMFWYRQQPGQSLTLIATANQGSEATYESGFVIDKFPISRPNLTFSTLTVSNMSPEDSSIYLCSVGPLAGGRETQYFGPGTRLLVL.

The CDR3 DNA is TGTGCCTGGAGTAACAGGGGAGCGTACGAGCAGTACTTC. It specifies CAWSNRGAYEQYF. The J gene is TRBJ2-7, the V gene TRBV30, with 7 bases matching TRBD1. This CDR3 is built from 13 residues. With 2 bases clipped from V and 4 bases from J, the junction kept 5 bases outside the gene matches. CDR1 and CDR2 from the germline V gene are GTSNPN and SVGIG (reference sequence).

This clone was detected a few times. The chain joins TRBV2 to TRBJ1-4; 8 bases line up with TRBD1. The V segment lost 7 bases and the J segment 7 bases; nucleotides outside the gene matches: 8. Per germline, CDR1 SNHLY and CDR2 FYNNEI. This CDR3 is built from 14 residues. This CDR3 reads CASKKAQGAEKLFF. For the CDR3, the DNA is TGTGCCAGCAAAAAAGCCCAGGGGGCTGAAAAACTGTTTTTT. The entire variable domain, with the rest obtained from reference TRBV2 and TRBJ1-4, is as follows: EPEVTQTPSHQVTQMGQEVILRCVPISNHLYFYWYRQILGQKVEFLVSFYNNEISEKSEIFDDQFSVERPDGSNFTLKIRSTKLEDSAMYFCASKKAQGAEKLFFGSGTQLSVL.

CDR3 sequence: CASSQGHRGNTIYF. CDR3 nucleotide sequence: TGTGCCAGCAGCCAAGGACACCGTGGAAACACCATATATTTT. V is TRBV14 and J is TRBJ1-3; D is unresolved. CDR3 length: 14 residues. V lost 1 base and J 3 bases, leaving 7 bases between the germline ends. CDR1 and CDR2 (germline): SGHDN, FVKESK.

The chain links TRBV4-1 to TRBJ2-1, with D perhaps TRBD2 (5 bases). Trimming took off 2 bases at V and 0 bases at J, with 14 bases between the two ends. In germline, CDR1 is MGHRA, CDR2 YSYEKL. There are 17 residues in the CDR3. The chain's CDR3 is CASSQSVGGSSYNEQFF. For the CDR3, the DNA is TGCGCCAGCAGCCAATCTGTCGGTGGGAGCTCCTACAATGAGCAGTTCTTC.